The 8 T cell receptor beta chains below all came from one sample that was sequenced in a study of shared clonotypes between healthy human individuals. The data were produced by immunoSEQ multiplex PCR, yet TCRdb's version contains in-frame clones alone and is incomplete. This table holds over a million clones, around 74% found once. The specimen sequenced was memory CD4+ T cells sorted from blood. Subset here: CD45RA-negative fraction. Source of these receptors: a man younger than 30 in good health.

This chain uses TRBV5-1 with TRBJ2-3, with 10 bases aligning to TRBD2. The V segment lost 1 base and the J segment 0 bases; nucleotides outside the gene matches: 2. Germline loops: CDR1 SGHRS, CDR2 YFSETQ. This CDR3 contains 16 residues. In DNA, the CDR3 is TGCGCCAGCAGCTTGTCACTAGCGGGGAGCACAGATACGCAGTATTTT. This translates into CASSLSLAGSTDTQYF. The whole variable domain, remainder taken from reference TRBV5-1 and TRBJ2-3, is KAGVTQTPRYLIKTRGQQVTLSCSPISGHRSVSWYQQTPGQGLQFLFEYFSETQRNKGNFPGRFSGRQFSNSRSEMNVSTLELGDSALYLCASSLSLAGSTDTQYFGPGTRLTVL.

The table lists this clone with a count of one. This chain links TRBV29-1 with TRBJ1-2, with TRBD1 matching 7 bases. Germline CDR1 reads SQVTM; CDR2 reads ANQGSEA. This CDR3 spans 13 amino acids. With V trimmed by 7 bases and J by 8 bases, 13 bases remained unmatched. The DNA for the CDR3 is TGCAGCGCCTATGCAGGGGGGACTGGGGGCTACACCTTC. It yields the protein CSAYAGGTGGYTF. The full variable domain, with the rest looked up from reference TRBV29-1 and TRBJ1-2, is SAVISQKPSRDICQRGTSLTIQCQVDSQVTMMFWYRQQPGQSLTLIATANQGSEATYESGFVIDKFPISRPNLTFSTLTVSNMSPEDSSIYLCSAYAGGTGGYTFGSGTRLTVV.

The genes are TRBV27 and TRBJ2-7, with 14 bases aligning to TRBD2. In germline, CDR1 is MNHEY, CDR2 SMNVEV (reference sequence). V dropped 6 bases and J dropped 6; count of bases not matched to a gene: 7. This CDR3 contains 15 residues. The CDR3 loop is CASRGLAGVKSEQYF. DNA of the CDR3: TGTGCCAGCAGGGGACTAGCGGGAGTGAAGAGCGAGCAGTACTTC.

A single count supports this clone. This chain joins TRBV2 and TRBJ2-7; D might be TRBD1 or TRBD2, each matching 5 bases. The germline gives CDR1 SNHLY, CDR2 FYNNEI. Trimming removed 2 bases at V and 9 bases at J, with 14 bases between. The CDR3 sequence is 13 residues long. The CDR3 DNA sequence: TGTGCCAGCAGTGAATCCGCCGGGACCGGGCAGTACTTC. This sequence encodes CASSESAGTGQYF.

This clone has just a few counts. The junction departs from germline at one end; a sequencing error may be responsible. The CDR3: CASSQRTGGYQETQYF. The CDR3 nucleotides are TGTGCTAGCAGCCAGAGGACAGGGGGATACCAAGAGACCCAGTACTTC. The V call is TRBV7-7, the J call TRBJ2-5; TRBD1 matches at 10 bases. Germline-derived CDR1 and CDR2 are SSHAT and FNYEAQ (reference sequence). The CDR3 extends over 16 amino acids.

There are many counts of this clone. V usage is TRBV5-1 and J usage is TRBJ1-6; D not certain. The CDR3 is 14 amino acids. Trimming removed 1 base at V and 7 bases at J, with 9 bases between. The germline gives CDR1 SGHRS, CDR2 YFSETQ. The CDR3 region is CASSLSGSNSPLHF. CDR3 sequence (DNA): TGCGCCAGCAGCTTGTCAGGAAGCAATTCACCCCTCCACTTT.

This chain joins TRBV28 and TRBJ2-3; the D gene is possibly TRBD2 (6 bases). The CDR3 is 14 amino acids. The germline V gene has CDR1 MDHEN and CDR2 SYDVKM. The ends were cut back, 2 bases at V and 3 bases at J, with 9 bases in the middle. The CDR3 sequence: CASSLGGGTDTQYF. CDR3 coding DNA: TGTGCCAGCAGTTTAGGAGGAGGGACAGATACGCAGTATTTT.

The V and J genes are TRBV27 and TRBJ2-3; TRBD1 agrees at 7 bases. CDR3 length: 15 residues. V shed 8 bases and J 2 bases; nucleotides not matched to a gene: 10. CDR1 is MNHEY and CDR2 is SMNVEV in the germline V gene (reference sequence). The DNA of the CDR3 is TGTGCCAGCTTTCAACAGGGGAAAGACACAGATACGCAGTATTTT. Translated, it gives CASFQQGKDTDTQYF.